A single sample is the source of the 19 T cell receptor beta chains below, sequenced in a study of blood T cells in healthy people across ages. For the second PCR, which ran for about 7 to 11 cycles, a sample-barcoded 5' primer and a J-beta primer mix were used. TCRdb recomputed calls from the 5' RACE reads with MiXCR, one row per CDR3 protein. The sample contains approximately 810,000 distinct CDR3 sequences, around 26% of which appear only once. The sample taken for sequencing was blood. The origin of the receptors is a woman older than 75 in good health.

Concerning this clonotype: A read error is possible here, since a much larger clone lies one base away. The chain couples TRBV12-3 or TRBV12-4 to TRBJ1-2; unclear D gene. This CDR3 spans 13 amino acids. CDR3 region: CTSHPSGNYGYTF. The CDR3 DNA sequence: TGTACCAGCCACCCTTCGGGGAACTATGGCTACACCTTC.

This chain links TRBV28 with TRBJ1-3, with TRBD1 matching 9 bases. Germline CDR1 is MDHEN and CDR2 is SYDVKM. CDR3 length: 13 amino acids. V gave up 7 bases and J gave up 7 bases; unmatched junction bases: 5. The CDR3 reads CASMGTGRNTIYF. CDR3 nucleotides: TGTGCCAGCATGGGGACAGGGAGGAACACCATATATTTT. Supplemented by reference TRBV28 and TRBJ1-3, the full variable domain reads DVKVTQSSRYLVKRTGEKVFLECVQDMDHENMFWYRQDPGLGLRLIYFSYDVKMKEKGDIPEGYSVSREKKERFSLILESASTNQTSMYLCASMGTGRNTIYFGEGSWLTVV.

This clonotype was counted ten times or more. The genes are TRBV5-5 and TRBJ1-6; D is uncertain. With 3 bases removed from V and 9 bases from J, the gap between germline ends came to 7 bases. This CDR3 spans 12 amino acids. Germline CDR1 reads SGHKS; CDR2 reads YYEKEE (reference sequence). The CDR3 DNA reads as TGTGCCAGCAGCTGGGTGGGTTCACCCCTCCACTTT. Translated, it gives CASSWVGSPLHF.

V usage is TRBV12-3 or TRBV12-4 and J usage is TRBJ1-1; D unresolved. The V end lost 5 bases, the J end lost 5 bases, and 9 bases lay between the germline ends. The CDR3 contains 12 residues. The CDR3 here is CASSSSKTEAFF. In DNA, the CDR3 is TGTGCCAGCAGTAGCAGTAAAACTGAAGCTTTCTTT.

In its sample, this clonotype was seen many times. J is TRBJ2-3 and V is TRBV12-3 or TRBV12-4; 9 bases line up with TRBD1. J lost 14 bases, V lost 6 bases, and 12 bases had no gene match. This CDR3 has 13 amino acids. CDR3 sequence reads: CASSRGQTGGWYF. The CDR3 DNA sequence: TGTGCCAGCAGCCGAGGACAGACAGGGGGATGGTATTTT.

DNA of the CDR3: TGTGCCAGCAGCTTAGGAGTAGACGGGACCAATCAGCCCCAGCATTTT. Translating it yields CASSLGVDGTNQPQHF. The V and J genes are TRBV11-3 and TRBJ1-5, with a possible D match to TRBD1 (5 bases). The CDR3 extends over 16 amino acids. Germline V CDR1 and CDR2: SGHNT, YENEEA. The V end was cut by 1 base, the J end by 3 bases, with 13 bases between.

Concerning this clonotype: Possible read error: a much larger clone is one base away. The CDR3, as DNA: TGTGCCAGCAGCTTAGATATGAGCACAGATACGCAGTATTTT. This translates into CASSLDMSTDTQYF. The rearrangement joins TRBV7-9 to TRBJ2-3; D ambiguous. The CDR3 contains 14 residues. V was cut by 1 base and J by 0 bases, with 5 bases left in between. Germline CDR1 is SEHNR and CDR2 is FQNEAQ (reference sequence).

This clonotype was seen a handful of times. The V gene is TRBV11-1, the J gene TRBJ2-1; no reliable D call. CDR3 length equals 16 residues. Between the trimmed V and J ends, which lost 5 bases and 0 bases, there was a span of 14 bases. Germline V CDR1 and CDR2: SGHAT, FQDESV (reference sequence). CDR3 DNA: TGTGCCAGCAGCCCGAGTGGGGTCAGCTCCTACAATGAGCAGTTCTTC. It is translated as CASSPSGVSSYNEQFF.

This clonotype came up many times. The chain is built from TRBV10-3 and TRBJ1-5, with D perhaps TRBD1 (5 bases). Trimming shortened V by 0 bases and J by 4 bases, and 10 bases separated the two germline ends. The CDR3 runs to 15 residues. Germline CDR1 reads ENHRY; CDR2 reads SYGVKD. As DNA, the CDR3 is TGTGCCATCAGTGAGTCGGGGCACTCTAATCAGCCCCAGCATTTT. It yields the protein CAISESGHSNQPQHF.

This clonotype was detected many times. The chain uses TRBV12-3 or TRBV12-4 and TRBJ1-1; TRBD1 might be the D (6 bases). V lost 6 bases, J lost 3 bases, and 14 bases lay in between. The CDR3 loop spans 14 amino acids. The CDR3 protein is CASSLDSGDTEAFF. CDR3 DNA: TGTGCCAGCAGCTTGGACTCAGGGGACACTGAAGCTTTCTTT.

The J gene is TRBJ1-5, the V gene TRBV20-1; 7 nucleotides line up with TRBD1. The CDR3 has 15 amino acids. Germline lookup yields CDR1 DFQATT and CDR2 SNEGSKA (reference sequence). V lost 3 bases, J lost 2 bases, and 7 bases stayed unmatched. The CDR3 DNA is TGCAGTGCTAGGAGGTCAGGGGGTCGCAATCAGCCCCAGCATTTT. Residues: CSARRSGGRNQPQHF.

This clonotype was recorded once. This rearrangement joins TRBV4-1 to TRBJ1-1; no definite D call. Trimming cost V 2 bases and J 6 bases, with 19 bases left between them. This CDR3 contains 16 residues. The V gene's germline CDR1 is MGHRA and CDR2 YSYEKL. DNA for the CDR3: TGCGCCAGCAGCCAAACCTCCACGTTAGAGGTGGCTGAAGCTTTCTTT. Translating it yields CASSQTSTLEVAEAFF.

This clonotype was seen at least ten times. The rearrangement links TRBV5-1 to TRBJ2-1, with D unresolved. There are 15 residues in the CDR3. Germline assignment: CDR1 SGHRS and CDR2 YFSETQ. V lost 4 bases, J lost 2 bases, and 13 bases lay in between. CDR3 residues: CASSQDVQTYNEQFF. CDR3 sequence (DNA): TGCGCCAGCAGCCAAGACGTGCAGACCTACAATGAGCAGTTCTTC.

The chain recombines TRBV12-3 or TRBV12-4 with TRBJ1-1; D gene ambiguous. The CDR3 totals 12 residues. The germline V and J ends were trimmed by 3 bases and 6 bases, with 8 bases remaining between them. The CDR3 is CASSFEVAEAFF. The CDR3 DNA reads TGTGCCAGCAGTTTCGAGGTCGCTGAAGCTTTCTTT.

A note on this clonotype: The junction departs from germline at one end; a sequencing error may be responsible. J is TRBJ1-2 and V is TRBV3-1; D gene unclear. The germline V gene encodes CDR1 LGHDT and CDR2 YNNKEL (reference sequence). The CDR3 consists of 14 residues. The chain's CDR3 is CANSQYRATHGYTF. CDR3 coding DNA: TGTGCCAACAGCCAGTATAGGGCTACTCATGGCTACACCTTC.

J is TRBJ2-7 and V is TRBV19; D is tentatively TRBD1 or TRBD2 (5 bases each). CDR3 length: 17 residues. V was trimmed by 6 bases and J by 6 bases, leaving 27 bases between them. CDR1 LNHDA and CDR2 SQIVND come from the germline V gene (reference sequence). The CDR3 spells CASSKGFGVRENCEQYF. CDR3 nucleotide sequence: TGTGCCAGTAGCAAGGGTTTCGGCGTCAGGGAGAACTGCGAGCAGTACTTC.

The V and J genes are TRBV20-1 and TRBJ2-5; 10 bases map to TRBD2. Germline-derived CDR1 and CDR2 are DFQATT and SNEGSKA (reference sequence). This CDR3 spans 19 amino acids. The ends lost 2 bases at V and 4 bases at J; junction bases unmatched: 19. The CDR3 protein is CSARSLASGSVGIGETQYF. The DNA for the CDR3 is TGCAGTGCTAGATCCCTGGCTAGCGGGAGTGTCGGCATTGGAGAGACCCAGTACTTC.

This clonotype was recorded a few times. The chain uses TRBV18 and TRBJ2-2; D possibly corresponds to TRBD2 (6 bases). Germline values: CDR1 KGHSH, CDR2 LQKENI. The CDR3 totals 16 residues. Trimming shortened V by 6 bases and J by 5 bases, and 19 bases separated the two germline ends. CDR3 protein: CASSEIPGDGTGELFF. CDR3 coding DNA: TGTGCCAGCTCGGAGATTCCGGGGGACGGTACCGGGGAGCTGTTTTTT.

This clonotype came up a few times. The V gene is TRBV6-2 or TRBV6-3, the J gene TRBJ1-5; tentatively, D is TRBD1 (6 bases). Germline lookup yields CDR1 MNHEY and CDR2 SVGEGT. Trimming shortened V by 4 bases and J by 6 bases, and 19 bases separated the two germline ends. The CDR3 contains 16 residues. This CDR3 is CASSSAGEQLRQPQHF. As DNA, the CDR3 is TGTGCCAGCAGTTCAGCAGGGGAGCAGTTGCGTCAGCCCCAGCATTTT.